This T cell receptor beta chain is from a study of CD8+ T cells in alopecia areata. Study overall: Treated patients took oral tofacitinib at 5 to 10 mg twice daily. Severity scoring for treated patients was based on the percentage of affected scalp area.

This clone was seen a few times. Its antigen is not known. Other DNA sequences in the sample encode the same CDR3. cDNA reverse transcribed from extracted RNA served as the sequencing template. Here immunoSEQ multiplex PCR was the method, and the copy in TCRdb shows in-frame clones only, minus some. This sample has over 150,000 clones; 50% to 60% occur once, and the top ten carry approximately 0.7%. Treatment denoted: oral pan-JAK inhibitor, 5-10 mg twice daily. Samples from alopecia areata patients were lesional scalp punch biopsies and peripheral blood. Study-wide findings and caveats: Affected scalp, especially in alopecia totalis/universalis, had a higher clonality than normal scalp did.

CDR3 length: 12 residues. Germline V gene lookup returns CDR1 MNHNS and CDR2 SASEGT. The ends were cut back, 2 bases at V and 6 bases at J, with 7 bases in the middle. The rearrangement links TRBV6-1 to TRBJ1-2; D possibly corresponds to TRBD1 (5 bases). The material was CD4+ T cells sorted from blood, obtained at week 4, from a patient treated with tofacitinib. This clonotype was obtained from a human donor with alopecia areata. CDR3 nucleotides: TGTGCCAGCAGTGAAAGGGGACATGGCTACACCTTC. This sequence encodes CASSERGHGYTF.